The 8 T cell receptor beta chains listed next were all sequenced from one sample in a study of blood T cell repertoires in COVID-19. The table came from immunoSEQ multiplex PCR; TCRdb's copy has only in-frame clones and leaves some out. Of about 220,000 clones detected, around 83% appear once; the ten largest clones hold 9.7%. The sample was peripheral blood. The receptors originated from a man in his forties or fifties with active or convalescent COVID-19.

As for this clone: The same CDR3 is also encoded by other DNA sequences in this sample. The V gene is TRBV18, the J gene TRBJ2-5; 8 bases agree with TRBD1. V lost 6 bases, J lost 4 bases, and 13 bases stayed unmatched. Germline CDR1 reads KGHSH; CDR2 reads LQKENI. The CDR3 runs to 16 residues. The CDR3: CASSPFGQGRRETQYF. CDR3 nucleotide sequence: TGTGCCAGCTCCCCATTTGGACAGGGCCGGAGAGAGACCCAGTACTTC. Filled out from reference TRBV18 and TRBJ2-5, the complete variable domain reads NAGVMQNPRHLVRRRGQEARLRCSPMKGHSHVYWYRQLPEEGLKFMVYLQKENIIDESGMPKERFSAEFPKEGPSILRIQQVVRGDSAAYFCASSPFGQGRRETQYFGPGTRLLVL.

The chain carries TRBV28 and TRBJ2-3; 7 positions match TRBD2. This CDR3 comprises 12 residues. Germline V gene sequence: CDR1 MDHEN, CDR2 SYDVKM. J lost 6 bases, V lost 5 bases, and 2 bases had no gene match. CDR3 region: CASSLSGDTQYF. CDR3 DNA: TGTGCCAGCAGTCTTAGCGGGGATACGCAGTATTTT.

J is TRBJ1-1 and V is TRBV6-6; D not resolved. The CDR3 has 15 amino acids. V lost 0 bases, J lost 3 bases, and 11 bases lay in between. Germline V lookup: CDR1 MNHNY, CDR2 SVGAGI (reference sequence). CDR3 sequence (DNA): TGTGCCAGCAGTTACTCGTCGAACAGCTACACTGAAGCTTTCTTT. Translation: CASSYSSNSYTEAFF.

This chain connects TRBV15 to TRBJ2-7, with D tentatively TRBD1 (6 bases). V was shortened by 0 bases and J by 1 base, with 13 bases between the two germline ends. The CDR3 sequence is 16 residues long. CDR1 LNHNV and CDR2 YYDKDF come from the germline V gene (reference sequence). The CDR3 coding sequence is TGTGCCACCAGCAGAGATCCGGTCAGGGGTTCCTACGAGCAGTACTTC. Translated, it gives CATSRDPVRGSYEQYF.

The chain couples TRBV2 to TRBJ2-1, with 9 bases aligning to TRBD1. Germline loops: CDR1 SNHLY, CDR2 FYNNEI. After removal of 7 bases from V and 8 bases from J, the junction contained 9 bases not matched to a gene. The CDR3 is 14 amino acids. The CDR3 sequence is CASNRDREYHEQFF. The CDR3 nucleotides are TGTGCCAGCAATCGGGACAGGGAATATCATGAGCAGTTCTTC.

This clone has a handful of counts. The CDR3 protein is CASSQGRSGLLETQYF. The CDR3 nucleotides read TGTGCCAGCAGCCAAGGGAGGTCGGGACTCCTAGAGACCCAGTACTTC. The rearrangement uses TRBV4-2 and TRBJ2-5, with a tentative D call TRBD2 (6 bases). V was clipped by 1 base and J by 4 bases, with 16 bases between them. Looked up from germline, CDR1 is LGHNA and CDR2 is YNFKEQ. The CDR3 sequence is 16 residues long.

This chain joins TRBV5-1 and TRBJ1-1, with TRBD1 identical over 8 bases. After removal of 3 bases from V and 1 base from J, the junction contained 5 bases not matched to a gene. The CDR3 length is 15 residues. Germline V gene sequence: CDR1 SGHRS, CDR2 YFSETQ. The CDR3: CASSYRTGSNTEAFF. CDR3 DNA sequence: TGCGCCAGCAGCTACCGGACAGGGTCGAACACTGAAGCTTTCTTT.

The chain links TRBV9 to TRBJ2-2; TRBD2 agrees at 8 bases. Germline trimming cut 2 bases from V and 8 bases from J; bases unmatched to any gene: 8. CDR3 length: 15 amino acids. Germline loops: CDR1 SGDLS, CDR2 YYNGEE. The CDR3 DNA reads TGTGCCAGCAGCGTCCAAGCGGGAGACCCGGGGGAGCTGTTTTTT. The encoded protein is CASSVQAGDPGELFF.